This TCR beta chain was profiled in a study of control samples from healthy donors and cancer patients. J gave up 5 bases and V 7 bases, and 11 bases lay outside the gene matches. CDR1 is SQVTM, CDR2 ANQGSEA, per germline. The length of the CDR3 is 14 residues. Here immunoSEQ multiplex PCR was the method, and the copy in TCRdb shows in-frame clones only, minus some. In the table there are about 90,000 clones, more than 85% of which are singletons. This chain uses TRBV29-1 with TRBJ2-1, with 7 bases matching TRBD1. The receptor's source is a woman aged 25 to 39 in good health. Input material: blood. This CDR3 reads CSAKRGQINNEQFF. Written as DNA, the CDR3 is TGCAGCGCCAAAAGGGGACAGATAAACAATGAGCAGTTCTTC.